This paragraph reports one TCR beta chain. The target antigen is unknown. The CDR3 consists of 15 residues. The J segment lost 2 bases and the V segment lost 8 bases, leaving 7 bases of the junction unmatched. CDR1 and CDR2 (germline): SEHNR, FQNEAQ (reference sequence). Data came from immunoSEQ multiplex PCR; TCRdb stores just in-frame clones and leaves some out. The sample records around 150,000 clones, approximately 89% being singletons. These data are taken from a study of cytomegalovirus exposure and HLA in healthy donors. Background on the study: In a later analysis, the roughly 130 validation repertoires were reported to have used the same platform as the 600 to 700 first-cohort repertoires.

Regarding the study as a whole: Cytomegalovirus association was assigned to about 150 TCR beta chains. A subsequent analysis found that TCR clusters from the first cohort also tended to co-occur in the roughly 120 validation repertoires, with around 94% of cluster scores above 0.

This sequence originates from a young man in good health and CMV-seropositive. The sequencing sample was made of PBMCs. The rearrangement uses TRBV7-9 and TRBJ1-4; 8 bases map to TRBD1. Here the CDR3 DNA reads TGTGCCAGCCAAAACAGGGGGATTACTAATGAAAAACTGTTTTTT. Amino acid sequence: CASQNRGITNEKLFF. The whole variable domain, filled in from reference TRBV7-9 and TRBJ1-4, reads DTGVSQNPRHKITKRGQNVTFRCDPISEHNRLYWYRQTLGQGPEFLTYFQNEAQLEKSRLLSDRFSAERPKGSFSTLEIQRTEQGDSAMYLCASQNRGITNEKLFFGSGTQLSVL.